These T cell receptor beta chains were read from a single sample in a study of human T cells and chemical hapten exposure. MiXCR, applied by TCRdb to the RACE reads, yields one record per CDR3 protein. The profile shows about 98,000 distinct CDR3 sequences, roughly a tenth of them singletons. Source: whole blood, taken in connection with sensitization to the hapten diphenylcyclopropenone (DPC). Receptors originate from a woman aged 60-75 years with alopecia areata. Some clones in this sample may be carry-over from other donors' samples. Each CDR3 is given with its conserved first and last residue. D genes are given only for firm matches. Only some rows state a clone size, as once, few, many or a class for expanded clones.

clone_size | j_call | d_call | v_call | cdr3_nt | cdr3_aa
NA | TRBJ1-5 | NA | TRBV12-3/TRBV12-4 | TGTGCCAGCAGTTTAAGAGACAGGCAGCCCCAGCATTTT | CASSLRDRQPQHF
few | TRBJ1-4 | NA | TRBV5-1 | TGCGCCAGCAGCTCGTTAGGTAACGAAAAACTGTTTTTT | CASSSLGNEKLFF
few | TRBJ1-6 | NA | TRBV3-1 | TGTGCCAGCAGCCAACTAAGGAATTCACCCCTCCACTTT | CASSQLRNSPLHF
NA | TRBJ2-5 | NA | TRBV30 | TGTGCCTGGAGTGCCGGGCATAAAGAGACCCAGTACTTC | CAWSAGHKETQYF
NA | TRBJ2-3 | NA | TRBV18 | TGTGCCAGCTCACTTGGGGTTTTGGTCGCAGATACGCAGTATTTT | CASSLGVLVADTQYF
NA | TRBJ1-1 | NA | TRBV14 | TGTGCCAGCAGCCAAGCAGGCAACAATGAAGCTTTCTTT | CASSQAGNNEAFF
NA | TRBJ2-2 | NA | TRBV19 | TGTGCCAGTAGTATAGAGGGGTGGTCGAACACCGGGGAGCTGTTTTTT | CASSIEGWSNTGELFF
few | TRBJ2-1 | NA | TRBV20-1 | TGCAGTGCTAGAGGCTTGGGCAGCCAGCAGTTCTTC | CSARGLGSQQFF
many | TRBJ2-1 | NA | TRBV7-8 | TGTGCCAGCAGCTTACGCTCCTACAATGAGCAGTTCTTC | CASSLRSYNEQFF
few | TRBJ2-7 | NA | TRBV29-1 | TGCAGCGCTCGCCTTAGATTCCACGAGCAGTACTTC | CSARLRFHEQYF
few | TRBJ1-1 | NA | TRBV5-1 | TGCGCCAGCAGGTCGGCCTCTGCAGGGGAGTGGACTGAAGCTTTCTTT | CASRSASAGEWTEAFF
NA | TRBJ2-5 | TRBD2 | TRBV11-2 | TGTGCCAGCAGCTTACTTATGGCGGGGGGGCCAGAGACCCAGTACTTC | CASSLLMAGGPETQYF
many | TRBJ1-1 | NA | TRBV2 | TGTGCCAGCTTGGGGGAGAACACTGAAGCTTTCTTT | CASLGENTEAFF
many | TRBJ1-1 | NA | TRBV7-9 | TGTGCCAGCAGCCCCTTAGAGGGCACTGAAGCTTTCTTT | CASSPLEGTEAFF
NA | TRBJ2-7 | NA | TRBV6-5 | TGTGCCAGCAGTTACCGCCTGGAGGGAAGCACCGGGCAGTACTTC | CASSYRLEGSTGQYF
few | TRBJ2-3 | NA | TRBV20-1 | TGCAGTGCACCCGACCTTACGGATACGCAGTATTTT | CSAPDLTDTQYF
many | TRBJ2-3 | NA | TRBV3-1 | TGTGCCAGCAGCCCTCACCGGGACACTTCTCCCCTTAGGTATTTT | CASSPHRDTSPLRYF
many | TRBJ2-5 | NA | TRBV18 | TGTGCCAGCTCACCAGGGGGCGGAGCCCAAGAGACCCAGTACTTC | CASSPGGGAQETQYF
NA | TRBJ2-1 | NA | TRBV12-5 | TGTGCTAGTGGTTCGGGTGCAGCTTACAATGAGCAGTTCTTC | CASGSGAAYNEQFF
many | TRBJ2-5 | TRBD2 | TRBV3-1 | TGTGCCAGCAGCCCTACTAGCGGCCAAGAGACCCAGTACTTC | CASSPTSGQETQYF
NA | TRBJ1-6 | NA | TRBV7-6 | TGTGCCAGCAGCCCGGTGGGCCGGGTTAGACGCTCACCCCTCCACTTT | CASSPVGRVRRSPLHF
few | TRBJ2-1 | TRBD1 | TRBV5-1 | TGCGCCAGCACCATTACAGGGGACTACAATGAGCAGTTCTTC | CASTITGDYNEQFF
few | TRBJ1-2 | TRBD1 | TRBV20-1 | TGCAGTGCTTCGGACAGGGTTGGTGGCTACACCTTC | CSASDRVGGYTF
many | TRBJ1-6 | NA | TRBV30 | TGTGCCTGGAGTGTAAAGTGGGGGGGTCTCAATTCACCCCTCCACTTT | CAWSVKWGGLNSPLHF
many | TRBJ1-4 | TRBD1 | TRBV12-3/TRBV12-4 | TGTGCCAGCAGCCAGAACAGGGGTGAAAAACTGTTTTTT | CASSQNRGEKLFF